These 2 T cell receptor beta chains share one sample of origin, sequenced in a study of T-cell reconstitution after alpha-beta-depleted transplantation in children. The TCRbeta library incorporated unique molecular identifiers. TCRdb ran MiXCR on the PCR reads and lists one entry per CDR3 protein. The sample has about 540,000 distinct CDR3 sequences, about 17% seen once. Sample: PBMCs from the stem cell graft donor, taken from the stem cell graft. The source of these receptors is a human donor who donated a stem cell graft to a child with acute lymphoblastic leukemia.

This clonotype was detected only a few times. The V and J genes are TRBV9 and TRBJ2-2, with D unclear. Germline CDR1 and CDR2: SGDLS and YYNGEE. The CDR3 loop spans 12 amino acids. Deletions cut 6 bases from V and 7 bases from J, with 10 bases between. This CDR3 reads CASTKSGGELFF. The DNA for the CDR3 is TGTGCCAGCACTAAATCGGGCGGGGAGCTGTTTTTT.

This clonotype was observed a few times. The CDR3 loop is CASILSYTGELFF. The CDR3 coding sequence is TGTGCCAGCATACTTTCCTACACCGGGGAGCTGTTTTTT. This sequence joins TRBV12-3 or TRBV12-4 and TRBJ2-2; no reliable D call. The CDR3 has 13 amino acids. V dropped 7 bases and J dropped 3 bases, with 9 bases sitting between them.